The 18 T cell receptor beta chains in this list originate from one sample, sequenced in a study of regulatory T cells in long-lasting Graves disease. According to the study, TCR beta libraries were built with iRepertoire HTBI primers and CDR3-region Arm-PCR. MiXCR was run by TCRdb on the multiplex PCR reads, yielding one entry per CDR3 protein. There are 350,000 to 500,000 distinct CDR3 sequences in the sample; around 17% occur only once, and about 11% lies in the top ten. Time point given: newly diagnosed GD, antithyroid drugs for less than 3 months. Preparation of the TCR library used RNA extracted from PBMCs. The data were also submitted as part of a second study, on T cells in Graves' hyperthyroidism and ophthalmopathy.

Sequencing used peripheral blood mononuclear cells (PBMCs), obtained at new diagnosis, from a patient treated with antithyroid drugs. The receptors originated from a woman in her twenties or thirties with Graves disease.

This clonotype was counted many times. The CDR3 region has the DNA TGTGCCAGCAGTCCCGCCAAGGGGGAGCTGTTTTTT. Its translation is CASSPAKGELFF. V usage is TRBV28 and J usage is TRBJ2-2, with D hard to call. This CDR3 has 12 amino acids. The germline gives CDR1 MDHEN, CDR2 SYDVKM. V was cut by 5 bases and J by 8 bases, with 9 bases left in between. The full variable domain, rest sourced from reference TRBV28 and TRBJ2-2, is DVKVTQSSRYLVKRTGEKVFLECVQDMDHENMFWYRQDPGLGLRLIYFSYDVKMKEKGDIPEGYSVSREKKERFSLILESASTNQTSMYLCASSPAKGELFFGEGSRLTVL.

The table lists this clonotype with many counts. The chain joins TRBV12-3 or TRBV12-4 to TRBJ2-3, with 9 nucleotides matching TRBD2. The CDR3 totals 15 residues. V was pared by 1 base and J by 9 bases, with 8 bases of the junction left unmatched. The CDR3 DNA follows: TGTGCCAGCAGTTTAGGGACGACTAGCGGCCGGACGCAGTATTTT. This translates into CASSLGTTSGRTQYF.

The rearrangement links TRBV27 to TRBJ2-5; D is possibly TRBD1 (5 bases). The length of the CDR3 is 14 residues. The germline V gene encodes CDR1 MNHEY and CDR2 SMNVEV (reference sequence). Trimming took off 4 bases at V and 2 bases at J, with 11 bases between the two ends. The CDR3 region has the DNA TGTGCCAGCAGTTCCTTTAGGGGTCAAGAGACCCAGTACTTC. It encodes CASSSFRGQETQYF.

This clonotype was seen more than once but under ten times. The V gene is TRBV6-2 or TRBV6-3, the J gene TRBJ2-3; D may match TRBD1 or TRBD2 (5 bases each). Germline V gene sequence: CDR1 MNHEY, CDR2 SVGEGT. The CDR3 totals 16 residues. Trimming took off 0 bases at V and 6 bases at J, with 16 bases between the two ends. The CDR3, as DNA: TGTGCCAGCAGTTACTCCCTCGACGGGGCACGGGATACGCAGTATTTT. This translates into CASSYSLDGARDTQYF.

The chain carries TRBV15 and TRBJ1-2; D remains ambiguous. Germline V gene sequence: CDR1 LNHNV, CDR2 YYDKDF (reference sequence). CDR3 size: 15 residues. Trimming removed 1 base from V and 8 bases from J, with 17 bases in between. In DNA form, the CDR3 reads TGTGCCACCAGCAGAGCTCTCGGGCGGGAAGGGGGCTACACCTTC. Translating gives CATSRALGREGGYTF.

This clonotype has ten or more counts. This rearrangement joins TRBV20-1 to TRBJ2-1; the D gene is possibly TRBD2 (6 bases). This CDR3 is built from 11 residues. Trimming removed 7 bases from V and 9 bases from J, with 13 bases in between. Looked up from germline, CDR1 is DFQATT and CDR2 is SNEGSKA (reference sequence). The CDR3 DNA reads as TGCAGTGTCGCGACTAGTTCTGAGCAGTTCTTC. Translation: CSVATSSEQFF.

This chain joins TRBV2 and TRBJ1-1, with TRBD1 matching over 7 bases. Looked up from germline, CDR1 is SNHLY and CDR2 is FYNNEI. With 6 bases clipped from V and 4 bases from J, the junction kept 8 bases outside the gene matches. The CDR3 contains 14 residues. The CDR3 reads CASRPRQGVTEAFF. DNA of the CDR3: TGTGCCAGCAGACCCCGACAGGGCGTCACTGAAGCTTTCTTT.

This clonotype was observed many times. This chain links TRBV20-1 with TRBJ2-7, with TRBD2 matching over 10 bases. Germline V gene data show CDR1 as DFQATT and CDR2 as SNEGSKA (reference sequence). CDR3 length: 17 residues. The V segment lost 5 bases and the J segment 1 base; nucleotides outside the gene matches: 14. CDR3 in amino acids: CSAGRFYSGRLSYEQYF. CDR3 sequence (DNA): TGCAGTGCTGGAAGATTTTATAGCGGGAGGCTGTCCTACGAGCAGTACTTC.

In its sample, this clonotype was seen many times. The CDR3 loop is CASSPIIGQGTTEAFF. The CDR3 region has the DNA TGTGCCAGCTCACCAATTATCGGACAGGGGACCACTGAAGCTTTCTTT. J is TRBJ1-1 and V is TRBV18; 9 positions agree with TRBD1. V was pared by 2 bases and J by 4 bases, with 8 bases of the junction left unmatched. Germline loops: CDR1 KGHSH, CDR2 LQKENI. The CDR3 is 16 residues long.

Points on this clonotype: Given a far larger clone just one base away, this is likely a sequencing read error. The rearrangement links TRBV5-5 to TRBJ2-1; tentatively, D is TRBD2 (6 bases). The germline V gene has CDR1 SGHKS and CDR2 YYEKEE (reference sequence). The CDR3 spans 14 residues. The germline V and J ends were trimmed by 4 bases and 9 bases, with 17 bases remaining between them. CDR3 DNA sequence: TGTGCCAGCAGCAGGGAGGTCTCGCTAGGTGAGCAGTTCTTC. This translates into CASSREVSLGEQFF. Full variable domain (remainder filled in from reference TRBV5-5 and TRBJ2-1): DAGVTQSPTHLIKTRGQQVTLRCSPISGHKSVSWYQQVLGQGPQFIFQYYEKEERGRGNFPDRFSARQFPNYSSELNVNALLLGDSALYLCASSREVSLGEQFFGPGTRLTVL.

In this sample, this clonotype turned up many times. For the CDR3, the DNA is TGTGCCAGCAGAGGGACGGAGGCTAACTATGGCTACACCTTC. Its translation: CASRGTEANYGYTF. The V call is TRBV2, the J call TRBJ1-2, with D maybe TRBD1 (5 bases). The germline V gene encodes CDR1 SNHLY and CDR2 FYNNEI. V gave up 6 bases and J gave up 0 bases, with 11 bases separating them. The CDR3 loop spans 14 amino acids.

Turning to this clonotype: One base away lies a much larger clone, so this may be a sequencing read error. The genes are TRBV7-2 and TRBJ1-3; D is unresolved. Germline-derived CDR1 and CDR2 are SGHTA and FQGNSA. This CDR3 is 15 amino acids long. This chain's CDR3 is CASSLAPPAGNTIYF. Here the CDR3 DNA reads TGTGCCAGCAGCCTAGCCCCGCCGGCTGGAAACACCATATATTTT.

There are many counts of this clonotype. The chain combines TRBV28 with TRBJ2-1; D is perhaps TRBD2 (7 bases). CDR1 is MDHEN, CDR2 SYDVKM, per germline. The CDR3 spans 15 residues. The V and J ends lost 9 bases and 4 bases respectively, with 19 bases between them. The DNA for the CDR3 is TGTGCCAGTCCGAGCGGGACATACGATTACAATGAGCAGTTCTTC. Encoded protein: CASPSGTYDYNEQFF.

This clonotype was seen at least ten times. This rearrangement joins TRBV20-1 to TRBJ2-3; no clear D gene. The germline V and J ends were trimmed by 6 bases and 2 bases, with 12 bases remaining between them. This CDR3 contains 13 residues. The V gene's germline CDR1 is DFQATT and CDR2 SNEGSKA (reference sequence). CDR3 sequence (DNA): TGCAGTGCACGCCCAGGTTACACAGATACGCAGTATTTT. It is translated as CSARPGYTDTQYF.

Comments on this clonotype: Sequence at one end of the junction differs from germline and may be a read error. The CDR3: CASSLGVRGQETLYF. CDR3 nucleotides: TGCGCCAGCAGCTTGGGGGTCCGCGGCCAAGAGACCCTGTACTTC. V and J are TRBV5-1 and TRBJ2-5; D not certain. Germline values: CDR1 SGHRS, CDR2 YFSETQ. The CDR3 is 15 amino acids.

In its sample, this clonotype was seen a few times. CDR3 region: CAWSSGASGYTGELFF. In DNA, the CDR3 is TGTGCCTGGAGCTCAGGGGCTAGCGGCTACACCGGGGAGCTGTTTTTT. This chain uses TRBV30 with TRBJ2-2, with a weak D call TRBD2 (7 bases). With 3 bases removed from V and 3 bases from J, the gap between germline ends came to 17 bases. The CDR3 length is 16 residues. Germline values: CDR1 GTSNPN, CDR2 SVGIG (reference sequence).

V gene TRBV29-1 combines with J gene TRBJ1-2; D not resolved. The V end lost 4 bases, the J end lost 1 base, and 16 bases lay between the germline ends. The CDR3 covers 15 residues. Germline assignment: CDR1 SQVTM and CDR2 ANQGSEA. CDR3 amino acids: CSVAPSARVNYGYTF. As DNA, the CDR3 is TGCAGCGTTGCGCCCTCCGCTCGAGTTAACTATGGCTACACCTTC.

CDR3 sequence (DNA): TGTGCCAGCAGTTACTCGACTAGTAGTGAGCAGTTCTTC. Translating gives CASSYSTSSEQFF. The chain couples TRBV6-2 or TRBV6-3 to TRBJ2-1, with D perhaps TRBD2 (6 bases). V was trimmed by 0 bases and J by 9 bases, leaving 9 bases between them. The germline V gene encodes CDR1 MNHEY and CDR2 SVGEGT. The CDR3 is made up of 13 amino acids.